Below, 21 T cell receptor beta chains from the same sample are listed, as sequenced in a study of shared clonotypes between healthy human individuals. The protocol was immunoSEQ multiplex PCR, while the TCRdb copy is restricted to in-frame clones and leaves out a portion. The sample consists of roughly 2.5 million clones, 85% to 95% of them appearing once. The sample consisted of naive CD4+ T cells sorted from blood. Subset specified: CD45RA+ positively selected. These TCRs come from a man aged 18-30 years in good health.

V usage is TRBV6-5 and J usage is TRBJ2-6, with D perhaps assigned TRBD1 or TRBD2 (5 bases each). CDR3 size: 15 residues. V was trimmed by 2 bases and J by 5 bases, leaving 10 bases between them. Germline-derived CDR1 and CDR2 are MNHEY and SVGAGI. CDR3: CASSYGGRRANVLTF. The CDR3 DNA sequence: TGTGCCAGCAGTTACGGGGGACGTAGGGCCAACGTCCTGACTTTC.

The CDR3 reads CASSVPGQDIQETQYF. CDR3 DNA: TGTGCCAGCAGCGTACCGGGACAGGACATCCAAGAGACCCAGTACTTC. The rearrangement uses TRBV7-2 and TRBJ2-5, with 8 bases aligning to TRBD1. The CDR3 consists of 16 residues. V dropped 5 bases and J dropped 1; count of bases not matched to a gene: 9. Germline-derived CDR1 and CDR2 are SGHTA and FQGNSA.

The V call is TRBV25-1, the J call TRBJ1-2; D unclear. Germline values: CDR1 MGHDK, CDR2 SYGVNS. This CDR3 has 12 amino acids. The V and J ends lost 3 bases and 6 bases respectively, with 8 bases between them. As DNA, the CDR3 is TGTGCCAGCAGTGATGTAAGGGATGGCTACACCTTC. It yields the protein CASSDVRDGYTF.

On this clone itself: Other nucleotide sequences in the sample specify the same CDR3. The chain links TRBV18 to TRBJ2-7; D gene uncertain. Germline values: CDR1 KGHSH, CDR2 LQKENI. This CDR3 region has 14 residues. V lost 0 bases and J lost 2, with 8 bases in between. Written as DNA, the CDR3 is TGTGCCAGCTCACCACCGAGAAACCCCTACGAGCAGTACTTC. Its translation is CASSPPRNPYEQYF. The full variable domain, its missing parts supplied by reference TRBV18 and TRBJ2-7, is NAGVMQNPRHLVRRRGQEARLRCSPMKGHSHVYWYRQLPEEGLKFMVYLQKENIIDESGMPKERFSAEFPKEGPSILRIQQVVRGDSAAYFCASSPPRNPYEQYFGPGTRLTVT.

Note on this clone: Different DNA sequences within this sample yield the same CDR3. The V gene is TRBV6-6, the J gene TRBJ2-5, with 8 bases aligning to TRBD2. The CDR3 contains 14 residues. J lost 1 base, V lost 6 bases, and 4 bases had no gene match. CDR1 and CDR2 (germline): MNHNY, SVGAGI (reference sequence). The chain's CDR3 is CASSPGGGQETQYF. The CDR3 nucleotides are TGTGCCAGCAGCCCCGGGGGGGGCCAAGAGACCCAGTACTTC.

This clone appeared a single time. The J gene is TRBJ2-7, the V gene TRBV5-8; the D is unclear. The ends were cut back, 2 bases at V and 1 base at J, with 13 bases in the middle. Germline values: CDR1 SGHTS, CDR2 YDEGEE. The length of the CDR3 is 15 residues. CDR3 loop: CASSLGPKGSYEQYF. The CDR3 DNA reads TGTGCCAGCAGCTTAGGACCGAAGGGATCCTACGAGCAGTACTTC.

The chain links TRBV6-5 to TRBJ2-7; D might be TRBD1 or TRBD2, each matching 6 bases. Trimming removed 6 bases at V and 6 bases at J, with 21 bases between. Germline CDR1 is MNHEY and CDR2 is SVGAGI. The CDR3 spans 15 residues. CDR3 loop: CASRPQIGGSGEQYF. The CDR3, as DNA: TGTGCCAGCAGACCCCAGATAGGGGGGTCGGGCGAGCAGTACTTC.

The V gene is TRBV18, the J gene TRBJ2-6; TRBD1 matches 7 bases. J gave up 4 bases and V 0 bases, and 6 bases lay outside the gene matches. Per germline, CDR1 KGHSH and CDR2 LQKENI. CDR3 length equals 17 residues. This CDR3 reads CASSPPYRGAGANVLTF. The DNA of the CDR3 is TGTGCCAGCTCACCACCGTACAGGGGTGCGGGGGCCAACGTCCTGACTTTC.

The chain is built from TRBV30 and TRBJ1-4, with 9 positions matching TRBD1. The CDR3 is 15 residues long. Trimming removed 8 bases from V and 2 bases from J; junction bases left unmatched: 9. CDR1 and CDR2 (germline): GTSNPN, SVGIG (reference sequence). The DNA of the CDR3 is TGTGCCGTAGACAGGGGGGTCACGACTAATGAAAAACTGTTTTTT. This gives the protein CAVDRGVTTNEKLFF.

V gene TRBV7-9 combines with J gene TRBJ2-7; a possible D gene is TRBD2 (6 bases). The CDR3 is 15 residues long. Looked up from germline, CDR1 is SEHNR and CDR2 is FQNEAQ (reference sequence). The V end lost 1 base, the J end lost 9 bases, and 19 bases lay between the germline ends. CDR3 sequence (DNA): TGTGCCAGCAGCTTAGGGCGGGGTCGGTGGGACGCGCAGTACTTC. This sequence encodes CASSLGRGRWDAQYF.

The rearrangement uses TRBV7-8 and TRBJ2-3; TRBD2 matches 11 bases. Trimming cost V 1 base and J 0 bases; bases outside gene matches: 6. In germline, CDR1 is SGHVS, CDR2 FQNEAQ. The CDR3 is 18 residues long. The CDR3 reads CASSLGPSGGRSTDTQYF. CDR3 DNA: TGTGCCAGCAGCTTAGGGCCTAGCGGGGGGCGAAGCACAGATACGCAGTATTTT.

CDR3 loop: CASSAVVSYEQYF. The CDR3 DNA reads TGTGCCAGCAGTGCGGTAGTTTCCTACGAGCAGTACTTC. V is TRBV2 and J is TRBJ2-7; no clear D. Germline V lookup: CDR1 SNHLY, CDR2 FYNNEI. The length of the CDR3 is 13 residues. Trimming took 4 bases from V and 1 from J, leaving 8 bases between them.

In its sample, this clone was seen once. This chain joins TRBV4-1 and TRBJ1-4; no definite D call. Germline V gene lookup returns CDR1 MGHRA and CDR2 YSYEKL. V lost 5 bases and J lost 6, with 10 bases in between. This CDR3 contains 13 residues. The CDR3 here is CASSFQVYEKLFF. CDR3 nucleotide sequence: TGCGCCAGCAGCTTCCAGGTTTATGAAAAACTGTTTTTT.

V gene TRBV2 combines with J gene TRBJ1-6; tentative D call: TRBD1 (5 bases). V was shortened by 1 base and J by 9 bases, with 13 bases between the two germline ends. CDR3 length equals 15 residues. Germline lookup yields CDR1 SNHLY and CDR2 FYNNEI. The CDR3 here is CASSEGLGEVSPLHF. The CDR3 DNA reads TGTGCCAGCAGTGAAGGGTTGGGGGAGGTTTCACCCCTCCACTTT.

This clone was seen more than once but under ten times. The rearrangement links TRBV29-1 to TRBJ1-1; D is undetermined. The CDR3 extends over 15 amino acids. The germline gives CDR1 SQVTM, CDR2 ANQGSEA. Trimming stripped 0 bases from V and 12 bases from J, with 23 bases between. The CDR3: CSVEDSPSGGVGSFF. Here the CDR3 DNA reads TGCAGCGTTGAAGATTCCCCTTCAGGAGGCGTAGGGTCTTTCTTT.

The chain joins TRBV25-1 to TRBJ2-1; D is perhaps TRBD1 (6 bases). Trimming removed 3 bases at V and 0 bases at J, with 12 bases between. The CDR3 is made up of 16 amino acids. Germline V lookup: CDR1 MGHDK, CDR2 SYGVNS. The CDR3 loop is CASSEAGQSSYNEQFF. CDR3 sequence (DNA): TGTGCCAGCAGTGAGGCCGGACAGAGCTCCTACAATGAGCAGTTCTTC.

The J gene is TRBJ2-5, the V gene TRBV5-4, with TRBD1 matching 8 bases. The J segment lost 7 bases and the V segment lost 0 bases, leaving 2 bases of the junction unmatched. CDR3 size: 13 residues. Germline CDR1 reads SGHNT; CDR2 reads YYREEE (reference sequence). The chain's CDR3 is CASSLEGTGTQYF. The CDR3 region has the DNA TGTGCCAGCAGCTTGGAAGGGACAGGGACCCAGTACTTC.

A word on this clone: The same CDR3 can be traced to other DNA sequences in this sample. V gene TRBV4-1 combines with J gene TRBJ1-1, with no clear D. The germline gives CDR1 MGHRA, CDR2 YSYEKL. The CDR3 spans 15 residues. V was cut by 0 bases and J by 1 base, with 9 bases left in between. The DNA for the CDR3 is TGCGCCAGCAGCCAAGAGGGGAGGGCGAACACTGAAGCTTTCTTT. This gives the protein CASSQEGRANTEAFF.

The chain combines TRBV28 with TRBJ2-7; TRBD2 agrees at 8 bases. The CDR3 has 16 residues. V was clipped by 6 bases and J by 4 bases; unmatched bases: 14. The germline CDR1 and CDR2 sequences are MDHEN and SYDVKM. In DNA form, the CDR3 reads TGTGCCAGCAGCAAGAGAGGGAGCGGGAGTCTGTACGAGCAGTACTTC. Encoded protein: CASSKRGSGSLYEQYF.

V gene TRBV9 combines with J gene TRBJ2-3, with TRBD2 matching over 13 bases. The V and J ends lost 0 bases and 5 bases, in that order; junction bases with no gene match: 3. The CDR3 contains 16 residues. Germline CDR1 SGDLS, CDR2 YYNGEE. CDR3 DNA sequence: TGTGCCAGCAGCGTAGGACTAGCGGGGGGTAGAGATACGCAGTATTTT. Amino acid sequence: CASSVGLAGGRDTQYF.

This clone was seen once. The chain joins TRBV5-4 to TRBJ2-1; 7 bases line up with TRBD1. With V trimmed by 5 bases and J by 3 bases, 8 bases remained unmatched. CDR1 SGHNT and CDR2 YYREEE come from the germline V gene (reference sequence). The CDR3 length is 15 residues. This CDR3 is CASRLQTGSYNEQFF. The CDR3 nucleotides are TGTGCCAGCAGGCTACAGACAGGGAGCTACAATGAGCAGTTCTTC.